These 24 T cell receptor beta chains originate from one sample sequenced in a study of somatic mutations in cytotoxic T cells in rheumatoid arthritis. TCRdb's copy holds only in-frame clones and misses some; the assay was immunoSEQ multiplex PCR. The table shows about 6,700 clones, with 65% to 75% occurring only once. Sequences were obtained from CD8+ T cells sorted from blood. These receptors came from a man aged 35 to 55 in good health.

The chain uses TRBV27 and TRBJ2-2, with a weak D call TRBD1 (5 bases). V was shortened by 6 bases and J by 2 bases, with 13 bases between the two germline ends. CDR1 is MNHEY, CDR2 SMNVEV, per germline (reference sequence). This CDR3 spans 15 amino acids. The CDR3: CASRADRRNTGELFF. In nucleotides, the CDR3 is TGTGCCAGCAGGGCCGACAGAAGAAACACCGGGGAGCTGTTTTTT.

The genes are TRBV11-1 and TRBJ1-1; weak D call: TRBD1 (6 bases). Germline lookup yields CDR1 SGHAT and CDR2 FQDESV (reference sequence). Trimming left V 3 bases short and J 5 bases short, with 10 bases between. This CDR3 is built from 13 residues. CDR3 residues: CASSFGRGTEAFF. CDR3 nucleotides: TGTGCCAGCAGCTTTGGAAGGGGGACTGAAGCTTTCTTT.

This clone was picked up a small number of times. V and J are TRBV4-3 and TRBJ2-3, with 8 bases lining up with TRBD1. The CDR3 runs 17 residues. Germline loops: CDR1 LGHNA, CDR2 YSLEER. The junction had 11 bases not matched to a gene; V was cut back by 0 bases and J by 6 bases. Here the CDR3 reads CASSQDRQGALLDTQYF. The CDR3 region has the DNA TGCGCCAGCAGCCAAGATCGTCAGGGGGCCCTTTTGGATACGCAGTATTTT.

V is TRBV4-3 and J is TRBJ1-2; D is unresolved. Trimming took 0 bases from V and 4 from J, leaving 9 bases between them. The CDR3 runs to 14 residues. Germline CDR1 reads LGHNA; CDR2 reads YSLEER. The CDR3 loop reads CASSQDSASYGYTF. CDR3 in DNA: TGCGCCAGCAGCCAAGATTCAGCTAGCTATGGCTACACCTTC.

J is TRBJ1-2 and V is TRBV27, with a weak D call TRBD1 (5 bases). The CDR3 spans 14 residues. V was shortened by 1 base and J by 6 bases, with 12 bases between the two germline ends. Germline lookup yields CDR1 MNHEY and CDR2 SMNVEV (reference sequence). CDR3: CASSLFPEGDGYTF. The CDR3, as DNA: TGTGCCAGCAGTTTATTCCCGGAAGGGGATGGCTACACCTTC.

The CDR3 nucleotides are TGTGCCATCAGTGAGTTTGGGAGGAGGAACACCGGGGAGCTGTTTTTT. It is translated as CAISEFGRRNTGELFF. The genes are TRBV10-3 and TRBJ2-2; D is perhaps TRBD2 (6 bases). Germline CDR1 ENHRY, CDR2 SYGVKD. V was cut by 1 base and J by 1 base, with 10 bases left in between. This CDR3 region has 16 residues.

This chain uses TRBV30 with TRBJ2-6, with D possibly matching TRBD1 (5 bases). The V end was cut by 5 bases, the J end by 0 bases, with 11 bases between. The CDR3 covers 15 residues. The germline CDR1 and CDR2 sequences are GTSNPN and SVGIG (reference sequence). CDR3 sequence: CAWDSPYSGANVLTF. The CDR3 region has the DNA TGTGCCTGGGACAGTCCCTACTCTGGGGCCAACGTCCTGACTTTC.

The chain couples TRBV11-1 to TRBJ2-1; D uncertain. This CDR3 contains 15 residues. Germline V CDR1 and CDR2: SGHAT, FQDESV (reference sequence). V shed 5 bases and J shed 5 bases, with 16 bases lying between them. DNA of the CDR3: TGTGCCAGCAGCCCTGATTGGACGGCCAACAATGAGCAGTTCTTC. It is translated as CASSPDWTANNEQFF.

This clone was counted a few times. The V gene is TRBV7-3, the J gene TRBJ1-1; D might be TRBD1 (5 bases). The V end lost 5 bases, the J end lost 4 bases, and 14 bases lay between the germline ends. Germline CDR1 SGHTA, CDR2 FQGTGA. This CDR3 is built from 14 residues. CDR3 residues: CASSPEPGTTEAFF. CDR3 coding DNA: TGTGCCAGCAGCCCAGAACCGGGGACCACTGAAGCTTTCTTT.

V usage is TRBV6-6 and J usage is TRBJ1-6; D is unresolved. V lost 6 bases, J lost 0 bases, and 9 bases lay in between. The CDR3 consists of 15 residues. Germline V gives CDR1 MNHNY, CDR2 SVGAGI (reference sequence). The CDR3: CASREEISYNSPLHF. CDR3 bases: TGTGCCAGCAGGGAGGAGATCTCCTATAATTCACCCCTCCACTTT.

The rearrangement links TRBV5-6 to TRBJ1-1, with D perhaps TRBD1 (5 bases). Germline-derived CDR1 and CDR2 are SGHDT and YYEEEE. The V end lost 3 bases, the J end lost 0 bases, and 12 bases lay between the germline ends. This CDR3 is 15 amino acids long. The CDR3 nucleotides are TGTGCCAGCAGCTATACCGGGACGGTGAACACTGAAGCTTTCTTT. It is translated as CASSYTGTVNTEAFF.

The genes are TRBV7-9 and TRBJ2-6, with unresolved D. There are 15 residues in the CDR3. V was shortened by 5 bases and J by 0 bases, with 8 bases between the two germline ends. CDR1 and CDR2 (germline): SEHNR, FQNEAQ (reference sequence). CDR3 residues: CASSPPASGANVLTF. In DNA, the CDR3 is TGTGCCAGCAGCCCGCCCGCCTCTGGGGCCAACGTCCTGACTTTC.

V gene TRBV2 combines with J gene TRBJ2-3, with unresolved D. The V gene lost 1 base and the J gene lost 0 bases, with 11 bases spanning the gap. The CDR3 has 16 amino acids. Germline loops: CDR1 SNHLY, CDR2 FYNNEI. This chain's CDR3 is CASSEDMVTSTDTQYF. The CDR3 coding sequence is TGTGCCAGCAGTGAAGATATGGTAACTAGCACAGATACGCAGTATTTT.

The genes are TRBV25-1 and TRBJ2-3, with TRBD2 identical over 7 bases. The CDR3 runs to 13 residues. The J segment lost 4 bases and the V segment lost 4 bases, leaving 2 bases of the junction unmatched. CDR1 MGHDK and CDR2 SYGVNS come from the germline V gene. In DNA form, the CDR3 reads TGTGCCAGCAGTGGCGGGAGTTCAGATACGCAGTATTTT. The encoded protein is CASSGGSSDTQYF.

This clone is classed as hyperexpanded. Here the CDR3 reads CASTSRTVFYEQYF. The CDR3 DNA reads as TGTGCCAGCACGTCCAGGACAGTTTTCTACGAGCAGTACTTC. The chain joins TRBV27 to TRBJ2-7; D may be TRBD1 (6 bases). The germline gives CDR1 MNHEY, CDR2 SMNVEV (reference sequence). CDR3 length: 14 residues. V shed 7 bases and J shed 3 bases, with 16 bases lying between them.

This chain uses TRBV7-9 with TRBJ2-5, with TRBD1 identical over 8 bases. The length of the CDR3 is 15 residues. J gave up 4 bases and V 1 base, and 5 bases lay outside the gene matches. Germline V CDR1 and CDR2: SEHNR, FQNEAQ (reference sequence). The CDR3 loop reads CASSLGTGGSETQYF. The DNA for the CDR3 is TGTGCCAGCAGCTTAGGTACAGGGGGGTCAGAGACCCAGTACTTC.

The rearrangement uses TRBV28 and TRBJ2-5; 8 positions agree with TRBD2. Germline V gene lookup returns CDR1 MDHEN and CDR2 SYDVKM. Unmatched junction bases numbered 11, after V lost 6 bases and J lost 5 bases. The CDR3 runs 15 residues. CDR3 in DNA: TGTGCCAGCAGGCCACCAGCGGGGGCTGGGGAGACCCAGTACTTC. This gives the protein CASRPPAGAGETQYF.

CDR3: CASSTTGREAFF. The CDR3 nucleotides read TGTGCCAGCAGCACAACAGGGAGGGAAGCTTTCTTT. This chain connects TRBV28 to TRBJ1-1, with D maybe TRBD1 (6 bases). The V and J ends lost 6 bases and 8 bases respectively, with 13 bases between them. The CDR3 is 12 residues long. From germline, CDR1 is MDHEN and CDR2 SYDVKM.

The rearrangement links TRBV7-9 to TRBJ2-5; D may be TRBD1 (5 bases). The CDR3 spans 15 residues. The germline V gene has CDR1 SEHNR and CDR2 FQNEAQ (reference sequence). V gave up 1 base and J gave up 5 bases, with 14 bases separating them. CDR3 sequence reads: CASSLEQEHRETQYF. The CDR3 nucleotides are TGTGCCAGCAGCTTAGAACAGGAACATAGGGAGACCCAGTACTTC.

The V gene is TRBV7-3, the J gene TRBJ2-1; no clear D. The germline gives CDR1 SGHTA, CDR2 FQGTGA. The length of the CDR3 is 17 residues. The ends were cut back, 1 base at V and 3 bases at J, with 16 bases in the middle. For the CDR3, the DNA is TGTGCCAGCAGCTTAAACGGCGGATCAAACGGCTACAATGAGCAGTTCTTC. This translates into CASSLNGGSNGYNEQFF.

V and J are TRBV5-1 and TRBJ2-5; D is possibly TRBD1 (5 bases). Germline-derived CDR1 and CDR2 are SGHRS and YFSETQ. V lost 2 bases and J 1 base, leaving 15 bases between the germline ends. The CDR3 is made up of 16 amino acids. The CDR3 DNA is TGCGCCAGCAGCTTCGGACAAGAAGGATTCCAAGAGACCCAGTACTTC. Translated, it gives CASSFGQEGFQETQYF. The whole variable domain, remainder taken from reference TRBV5-1 and TRBJ2-5, is KAGVTQTPRYLIKTRGQQVTLSCSPISGHRSVSWYQQTPGQGLQFLFEYFSETQRNKGNFPGRFSGRQFSNSRSEMNVSTLELGDSALYLCASSFGQEGFQETQYFGPGTRLLVL.

The count of this clone is one. This chain connects TRBV29-1 to TRBJ2-3, with 9 bases identical to TRBD1. This CDR3 has 14 residues. The trim removed 3 bases at V and 1 base at J, leaving 2 bases unmatched. Germline V gene sequence: CDR1 SQVTM, CDR2 ANQGSEA. For the CDR3, the DNA is TGCAGCGTTGAGGACAGGGGTCGCACAGATACGCAGTATTTT. Protein sequence: CSVEDRGRTDTQYF.

This chain's CDR3 is CASAPREGYESSYNEQFF. The CDR3 DNA reads TGCGCCAGCGCCCCCCGCGAAGGCTACGAGAGCTCCTACAATGAGCAGTTCTTC. The gene calls are TRBV5-1 and TRBJ2-1; D is ambiguous. V shed 7 bases and J shed 0 bases, with 23 bases lying between them. CDR1 is SGHRS, CDR2 YFSETQ, per germline. This CDR3 has 18 amino acids.

V and J are TRBV10-2 and TRBJ1-5; the D is unclear. This CDR3 has 14 residues. Germline V gives CDR1 WSHSY, CDR2 SAAADI. The V and J ends lost 2 bases and 0 bases respectively, with 5 bases between them. In nucleotides, the CDR3 is TGCGCCAGCAGTGAGACAGATAGCAATCAGCCCCAGCATTTT. Amino acids: CASSETDSNQPQHF.